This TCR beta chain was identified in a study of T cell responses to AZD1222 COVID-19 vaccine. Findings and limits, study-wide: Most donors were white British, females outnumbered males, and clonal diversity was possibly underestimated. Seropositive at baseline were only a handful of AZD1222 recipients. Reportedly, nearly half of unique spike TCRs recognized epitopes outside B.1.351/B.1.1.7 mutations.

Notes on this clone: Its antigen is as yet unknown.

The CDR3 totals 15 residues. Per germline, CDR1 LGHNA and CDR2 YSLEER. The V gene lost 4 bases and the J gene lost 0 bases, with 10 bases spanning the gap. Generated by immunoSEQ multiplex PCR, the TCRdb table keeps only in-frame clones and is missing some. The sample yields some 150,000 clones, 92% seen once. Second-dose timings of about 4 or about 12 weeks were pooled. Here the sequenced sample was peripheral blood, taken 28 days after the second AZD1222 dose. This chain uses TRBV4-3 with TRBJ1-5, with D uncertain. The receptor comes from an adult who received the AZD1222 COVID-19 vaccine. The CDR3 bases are TGCGCCAGCAGCCCAGAGACTTATAGCAATCAGCCCCAGCATTTT. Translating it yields CASSPETYSNQPQHF.